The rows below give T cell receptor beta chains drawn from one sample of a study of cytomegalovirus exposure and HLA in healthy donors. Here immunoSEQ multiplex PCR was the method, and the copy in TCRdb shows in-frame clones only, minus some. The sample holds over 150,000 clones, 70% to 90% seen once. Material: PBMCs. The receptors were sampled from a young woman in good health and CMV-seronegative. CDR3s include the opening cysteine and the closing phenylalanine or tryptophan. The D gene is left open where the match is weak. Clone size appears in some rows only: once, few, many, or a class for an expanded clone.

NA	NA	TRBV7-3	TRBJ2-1	TGTGCCAGCAGCGCGCCCCAGGGTTCGCAGTTCTTC	CASSAPQGSQFF
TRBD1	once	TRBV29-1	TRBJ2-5	TGCAGCGTTGACAGGCAGGGGGCGCCCCCAGAGACCCAGTACTTC	CSVDRQGAPPETQYF
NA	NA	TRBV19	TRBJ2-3	TGTGCCAGTAGTATTAGAGGATTGGGCGGGGATACGCAGTATTTT	CASSIRGLGGDTQYF
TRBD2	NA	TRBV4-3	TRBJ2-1	TGCGCCAGCAGCCAAGATGGGACTAGCGGGAAATACAATGAGCAGTTCTTC	CASSQDGTSGKYNEQFF
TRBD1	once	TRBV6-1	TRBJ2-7	TGTGCCAGCAGGAGACAGGGGCCCAACGAGCAGTACTTC	CASRRQGPNEQYF
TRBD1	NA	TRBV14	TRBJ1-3	TGTGCCAGCAGCCAAAGCCGAGGACAGGGAGGAAACACCATATATTTT	CASSQSRGQGGNTIYF
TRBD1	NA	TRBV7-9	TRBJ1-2	TGTGCCAGCAGCCCTACGGCCGGGACAGGGGGCGATGGCTACACCTTC	CASSPTAGTGGDGYTF
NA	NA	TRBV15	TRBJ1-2	TGTGCCACCAGCAGAGTGACCGGGCATGGCTACACCTTC	CATSRVTGHGYTF
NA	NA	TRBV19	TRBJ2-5	TGTGCCAGTAGTATAGCCGGGGTGAGCAACCAAGAGACCCAGTACTTC	CASSIAGVSNQETQYF
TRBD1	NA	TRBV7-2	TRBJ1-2	TGTGCCAGCAGCTACCGGGACAGGGACGGCTACACCTTC	CASSYRDRDGYTF
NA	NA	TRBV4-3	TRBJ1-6	TGCGCCAGCAGCCAAGCTAGTACTGGCTCCTATAATTCACCCCTCCACTTT	CASSQASTGSYNSPLHF
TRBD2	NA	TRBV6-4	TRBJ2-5	TGTGCCAGCAGTAAGACTAGCGGAGACCAAGAGACCCAGTACTTC	CASSKTSGDQETQYF
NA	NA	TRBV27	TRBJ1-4	TGTGCCAGCAGTAGGGGGTTTTGGGAAAAACTGTTTTTT	CASSRGFWEKLFF
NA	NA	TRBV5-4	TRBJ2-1	TGTGCCAGCAGCTTGCGCGGTGCTAGCGCCAATGAGCAGTTCTTC	CASSLRGASANEQFF
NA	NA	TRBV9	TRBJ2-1	TGTGCCAGCAGCGCACGCCGCGGGACAGACAATGAGCAGTTCTTC	CASSARRGTDNEQFF
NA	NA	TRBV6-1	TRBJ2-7	TGTGCCAGCAGTGTATACAAGGACCTTTCCGAGCAGTACTTC	CASSVYKDLSEQYF
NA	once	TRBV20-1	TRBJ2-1	TGCAGTGCCCGGGCGAACAATGAGCAGTTCTTC	CSARANNEQFF
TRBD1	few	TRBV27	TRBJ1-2	TGTGCCAGCAGTCCGGGACAGGGAGGGAGCTATGGCTACACCTTC	CASSPGQGGSYGYTF
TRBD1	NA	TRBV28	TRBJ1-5	TGTGCCAGCACGGACAGGCGGGGATTAGTCGGCAATCAGCCCCAGCATTTT	CASTDRRGLVGNQPQHF
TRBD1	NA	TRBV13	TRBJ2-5	TGTGCCAGCAGCTACTCAACGGACAGGCAAGAGACCCAGTACTTC	CASSYSTDRQETQYF
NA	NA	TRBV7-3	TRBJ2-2	TGTGCCAGCCATGGGGGCGTGGGGACGCCGAACACCGGGGAGCTGTTTTTT	CASHGGVGTPNTGELFF
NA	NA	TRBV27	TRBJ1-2	TGTGCCAGCCGAGGGCCCACAGGGAACTATGGCTACACCTTC	CASRGPTGNYGYTF
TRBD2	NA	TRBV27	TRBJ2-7	TGTGCCAGCAGTTCCAATAGCGGGGGCAAATCCTACGAGCAGTACTTC	CASSSNSGGKSYEQYF
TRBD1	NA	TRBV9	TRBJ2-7	TGTGCCAGCAGCGCTGGGACAGAGTCCTACGAGCAGTACTTC	CASSAGTESYEQYF
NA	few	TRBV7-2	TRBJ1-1	TGTGCCAGCAGCCCGGGGACTGAAGCTTTCTTT	CASSPGTEAFF
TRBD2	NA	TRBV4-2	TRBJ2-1	TGTGCCAGCAGCCATGAGCGGGAAGCCTACAATGAGCAGTTCTTC	CASSHEREAYNEQFF
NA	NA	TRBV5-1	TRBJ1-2	TGCGCCAGCAGCTTGGACGCTCCCGGCTACACCTTC	CASSLDAPGYTF
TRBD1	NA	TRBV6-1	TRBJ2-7	TGTGCCAGCATCCGGGACAGTGCCTACGAGCAGTACTTC	CASIRDSAYEQYF
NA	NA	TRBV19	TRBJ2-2	TGTGCCAGTCATCAAGGCTGGAACAGGCGTTTTGCCGGGGAGCTGTTTTTT	CASHQGWNRRFAGELFF
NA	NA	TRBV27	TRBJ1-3	TGTGCCAGCAGTTTATCGTGGCTCACCTCTGGAAACACCATATATTTT	CASSLSWLTSGNTIYF
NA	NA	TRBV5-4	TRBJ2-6	TGTGCCAGCAGCGGCCAGACTGGGGCCAACGTCCTGACTTTC	CASSGQTGANVLTF
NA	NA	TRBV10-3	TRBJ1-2	TGTGCCATCAGTGACCCGGGAAGGGTCGGCTACACCTTC	CAISDPGRVGYTF
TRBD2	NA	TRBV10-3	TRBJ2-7	TGTGCCATCAGGGTTTCAGCGGGAGGGCCCTACGAGCAGTACTTC	CAIRVSAGGPYEQYF
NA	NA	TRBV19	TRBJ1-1	TGTGCCAGTAGTCGCAGGGAGGGGGCTGAAGCTTTCTTT	CASSRREGAEAFF
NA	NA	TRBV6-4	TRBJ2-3	TGTGCCAGCAGTGTTGAGCAGGGGACAGATACGCAGTATTTT	CASSVEQGTDTQYF
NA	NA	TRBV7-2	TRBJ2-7	TGTGCCAGCAGCACGAGAAGGGGTAGTTACGAGCAGTACTTC	CASSTRRGSYEQYF
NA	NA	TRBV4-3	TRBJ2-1	TGCGCCAGCAGCCAAGATTTAATCGGACCGTACAATGAGCAGTTCTTC	CASSQDLIGPYNEQFF